This T cell receptor (beta chain) was found in a study of memory CD4+ T cells and cytomegalovirus serostatus. Overall study context: Donors were healthy Belgian adults, about ten CMV seropositive and about 24 seronegative.

This clone occurred once. CDR1 and CDR2 from the germline V gene are SGHVS and FQNEAQ. There are 17 residues in the CDR3. Trimming cost V 4 bases and J 5 bases, with 21 bases left between them. Single viable CD3+CD4+CD8-CD45RO+ cells were sorted as the memory CD4+ T cells. Produced via immunoSEQ multiplex PCR; TCRdb's table is partial and in-frame only. The table lists about 59,000 clones, around 80% of them singletons. The sample comprised memory CD4+ T cells from blood. The V gene is TRBV7-8, the J gene TRBJ2-1; D remains ambiguous. The TCR comes from an adult in good health and CMV-seronegative. This CDR3 is CASSSGRPKTTHNEQFF. CDR3 coding DNA: TGTGCCAGCAGCTCCGGACGACCTAAAACCACCCACAATGAGCAGTTCTTC.